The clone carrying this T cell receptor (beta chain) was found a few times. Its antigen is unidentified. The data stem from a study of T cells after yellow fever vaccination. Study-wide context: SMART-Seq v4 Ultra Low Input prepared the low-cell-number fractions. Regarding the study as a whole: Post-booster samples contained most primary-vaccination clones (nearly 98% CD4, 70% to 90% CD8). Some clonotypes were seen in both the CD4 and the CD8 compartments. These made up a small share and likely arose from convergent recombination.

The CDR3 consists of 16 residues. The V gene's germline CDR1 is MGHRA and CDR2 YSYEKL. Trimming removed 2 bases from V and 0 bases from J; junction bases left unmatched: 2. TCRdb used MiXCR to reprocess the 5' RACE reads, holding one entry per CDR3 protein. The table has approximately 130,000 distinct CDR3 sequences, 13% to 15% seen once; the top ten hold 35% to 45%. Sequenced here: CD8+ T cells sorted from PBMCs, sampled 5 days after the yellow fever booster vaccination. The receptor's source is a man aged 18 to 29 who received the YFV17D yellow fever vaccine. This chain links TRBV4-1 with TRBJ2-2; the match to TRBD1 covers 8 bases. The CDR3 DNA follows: TGCGCCAGCAGCCAATGGACAGGGACGAACACCGGGGAGCTGTTTTTT. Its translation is CASSQWTGTNTGELFF.